The clone carrying this T cell receptor (beta chain) appeared a few times. Its target is not known. J was trimmed by 4 bases and V by 5 bases; bases with no gene match: 4. Per the germline V gene, CDR1 is MNHEY and CDR2 is SMNVEV (reference sequence). The length of the CDR3 is 13 residues. The sample originates from a study of vaccination and CD4 T cells after COVID-19. As for the study in general: The authors used overlapping spike peptides from SARS-CoV-2, HCoV-NL63, HCoV-OC43 and HCoV-229E to stimulate cells.

The treatment denotes: roughly 10-day PBMC culture with coronavirus spike peptide pools or control peptides (ViraFEST assay). Expansion of antigen-specific T cells with peptide pools by ViraFEST preceded sequencing of TCRs. Half of the medium was exchanged for fresh IL-2 medium, first on day 3 and then on day 7. Sequencing of cultured CD4+ T cell DNA used the Oncomine TCR Beta short-read assay. TCRdb used MiXCR to reprocess the PCR reads, holding one entry per CDR3 protein. This sample has thousands of distinct CDR3 sequences; roughly 71% occur once, and the top ten carry around 20%. This chain links TRBV27 with TRBJ1-2, with 7 bases identical to TRBD1. The source of this sequence is a human donor who had recovered from COVID-19. Sequencing was carried out using CD4+ T cells from blood, cultured in vitro. The chain's CDR3 is CASSRAGGYGYTF. CDR3 DNA: TGTGCCAGCAGTCGGGCAGGGGGCTATGGCTACACCTTC.